Sequencing of this T cell receptor beta chain was carried out in a study of T cell responses to AZD1222 COVID-19 vaccine. Study results and limitations: Unmutated variant regions reportedly attract nearly half of all spike-specific TCRs.

To note about this clone: The target antigen is unknown.

Profiled with immunoSEQ multiplex PCR; TCRdb holds only in-frame clones, not every one. Of tens of thousands of clones in the sample, around nine tenths were seen once. Germline assignment: CDR1 GTSNPN and CDR2 SVGIG (reference sequence). The CDR3 consists of 14 residues. Trimming took off 0 bases at V and 4 bases at J, with 11 bases between the two ends. The sample in question was peripheral blood, obtained 28 days after the second AZD1222 dose. V usage is TRBV30 and J usage is TRBJ2-3; D unresolved. The TCR was taken from an adult who received the AZD1222 COVID-19 vaccine. CDR3 amino acids: CAWSVLSKADTQYF. The CDR3 region has the DNA TGTGCCTGGAGTGTACTGTCGAAGGCAGATACGCAGTATTTT. The complete variable domain, with remaining parts taken from reference TRBV30 and TRBJ2-3, reads SQTIHQWPATLVQPVGSPLSLECTVEGTSNPNLYWYRQAAGRGLQLLFYSVGIGQISSEVPQNLSASRPQDRQFILSSKKLLLSDSGFYLCAWSVLSKADTQYFGPGTRLTVL.